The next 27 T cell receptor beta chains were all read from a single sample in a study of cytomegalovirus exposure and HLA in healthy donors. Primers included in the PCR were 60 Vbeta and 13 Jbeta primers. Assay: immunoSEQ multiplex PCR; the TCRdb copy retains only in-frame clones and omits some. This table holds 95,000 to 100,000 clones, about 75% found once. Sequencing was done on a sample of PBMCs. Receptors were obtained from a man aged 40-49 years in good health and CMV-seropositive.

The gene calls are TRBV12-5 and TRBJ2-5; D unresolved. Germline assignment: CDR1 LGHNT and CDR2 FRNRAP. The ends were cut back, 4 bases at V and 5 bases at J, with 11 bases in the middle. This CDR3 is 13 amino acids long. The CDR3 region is CASGSERKETQYF. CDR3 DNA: TGTGCTAGTGGTTCGGAGAGGAAGGAGACCCAGTACTTC.

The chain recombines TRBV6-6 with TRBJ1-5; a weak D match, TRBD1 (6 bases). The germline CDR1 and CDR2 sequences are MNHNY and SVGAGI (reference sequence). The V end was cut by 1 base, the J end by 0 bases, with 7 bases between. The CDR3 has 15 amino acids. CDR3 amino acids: CASSYLTGSNQPQHF. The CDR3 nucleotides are TGTGCCAGCAGTTACTTGACAGGTAGCAATCAGCCCCAGCATTTT.

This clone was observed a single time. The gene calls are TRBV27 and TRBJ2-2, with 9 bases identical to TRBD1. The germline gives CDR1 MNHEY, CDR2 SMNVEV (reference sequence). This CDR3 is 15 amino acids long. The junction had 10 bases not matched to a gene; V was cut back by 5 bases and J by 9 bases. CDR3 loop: CASSRGQGGSRELFF. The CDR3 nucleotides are TGTGCCAGCAGTAGGGGACAGGGTGGTAGTCGGGAGCTGTTTTTT.

This CDR3 reads CASSRTGSLSDTQYF. The CDR3, as DNA: TGTGCCAGCAGTAGGACAGGGAGTTTGTCAGATACGCAGTATTTT. V and J are TRBV7-3 and TRBJ2-3; the match to TRBD1 covers 8 bases. Germline V gene data show CDR1 as SGHTA and CDR2 as FQGTGA. This CDR3 has 15 residues. Trimming removed 6 bases from V and 4 bases from J; junction bases left unmatched: 9.

CDR3 sequence (DNA): TGTGCTAGTGGCTTTACAGGGGGCTACACTGAAGCTTTCTTT. Amino acids: CASGFTGGYTEAFF. The chain carries TRBV12-5 and TRBJ1-1; TRBD1 agrees at 9 bases. CDR1 and CDR2 (germline): LGHNT, FRNRAP. This CDR3 is built from 14 residues. V trimming: 6 bases; J trimming: 3 bases; junction bases outside the gene matches: 5.

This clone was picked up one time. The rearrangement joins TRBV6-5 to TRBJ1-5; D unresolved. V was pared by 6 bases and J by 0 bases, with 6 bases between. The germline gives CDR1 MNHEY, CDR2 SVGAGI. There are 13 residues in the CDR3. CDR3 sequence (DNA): TGTGCCAGCAGACAAAATAGCAATCAGCCCCAGCATTTT. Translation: CASRQNSNQPQHF.

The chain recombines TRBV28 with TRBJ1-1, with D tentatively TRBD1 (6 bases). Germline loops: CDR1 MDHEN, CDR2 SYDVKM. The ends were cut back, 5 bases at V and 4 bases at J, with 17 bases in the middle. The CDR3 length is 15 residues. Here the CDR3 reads CASSRPSGVGTEAFF. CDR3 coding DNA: TGTGCCAGCAGTCGCCCCTCAGGGGTGGGCACTGAAGCTTTCTTT. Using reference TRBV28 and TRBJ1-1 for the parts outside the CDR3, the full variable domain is DVKVTQSSRYLVKRTGEKVFLECVQDMDHENMFWYRQDPGLGLRLIYFSYDVKMKEKGDIPEGYSVSREKKERFSLILESASTNQTSMYLCASSRPSGVGTEAFFGQGTRLTVV.

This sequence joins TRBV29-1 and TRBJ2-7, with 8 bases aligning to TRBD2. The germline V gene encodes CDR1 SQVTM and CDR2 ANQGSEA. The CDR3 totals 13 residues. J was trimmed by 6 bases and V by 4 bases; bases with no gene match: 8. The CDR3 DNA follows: TGCAGCGTTGGCGAGCGGGAGCCGCCCGAGCAGTACTTC. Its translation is CSVGEREPPEQYF.

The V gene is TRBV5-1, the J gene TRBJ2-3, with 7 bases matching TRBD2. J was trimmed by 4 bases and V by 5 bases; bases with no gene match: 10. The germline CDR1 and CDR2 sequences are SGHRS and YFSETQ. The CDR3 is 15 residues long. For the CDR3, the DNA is TGCGCCAGCAGTTGGTCGGGGGGAAACGCAGATACGCAGTATTTT. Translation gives CASSWSGGNADTQYF. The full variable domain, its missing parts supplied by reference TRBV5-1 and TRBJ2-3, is KAGVTQTPRYLIKTRGQQVTLSCSPISGHRSVSWYQQTPGQGLQFLFEYFSETQRNKGNFPGRFSGRQFSNSRSEMNVSTLELGDSALYLCASSWSGGNADTQYFGPGTRLTVL.

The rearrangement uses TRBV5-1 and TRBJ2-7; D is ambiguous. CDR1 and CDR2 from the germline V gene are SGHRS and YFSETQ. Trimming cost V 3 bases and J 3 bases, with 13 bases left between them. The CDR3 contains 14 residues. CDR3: CASSSEAMDYEQYF. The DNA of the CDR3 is TGCGCCAGCAGCTCCGAGGCCATGGACTACGAGCAGTACTTC.

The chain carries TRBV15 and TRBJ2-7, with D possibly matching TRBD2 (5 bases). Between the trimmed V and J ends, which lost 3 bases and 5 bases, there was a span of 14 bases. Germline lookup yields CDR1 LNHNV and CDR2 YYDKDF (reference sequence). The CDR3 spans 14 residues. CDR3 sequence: CATSRALRGDEQYF. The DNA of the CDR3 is TGTGCCACCAGCAGGGCGCTCCGGGGAGACGAGCAGTACTTC.

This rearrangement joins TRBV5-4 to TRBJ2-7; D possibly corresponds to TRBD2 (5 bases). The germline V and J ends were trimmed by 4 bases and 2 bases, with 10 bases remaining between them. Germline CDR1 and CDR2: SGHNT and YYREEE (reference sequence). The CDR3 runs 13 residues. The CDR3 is CASSPGEPYEQYF. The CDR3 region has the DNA TGTGCCAGCAGCCCCGGGGAACCCTACGAGCAGTACTTC.

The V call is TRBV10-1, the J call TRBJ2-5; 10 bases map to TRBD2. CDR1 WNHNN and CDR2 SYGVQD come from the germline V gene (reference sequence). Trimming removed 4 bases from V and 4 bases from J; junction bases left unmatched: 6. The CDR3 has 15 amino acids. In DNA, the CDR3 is TGCGCCAGCAGTGCCACTAGCGGGATCGGAGAGACCCAGTACTTC. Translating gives CASSATSGIGETQYF.

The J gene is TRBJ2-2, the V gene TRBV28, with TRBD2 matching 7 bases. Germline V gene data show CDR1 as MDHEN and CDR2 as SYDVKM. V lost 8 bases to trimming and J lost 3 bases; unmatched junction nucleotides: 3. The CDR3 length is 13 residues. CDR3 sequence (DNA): TGTGCCAGCGGGGGGAGGGACACCGGGGAGCTGTTTTTT. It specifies CASGGRDTGELFF.

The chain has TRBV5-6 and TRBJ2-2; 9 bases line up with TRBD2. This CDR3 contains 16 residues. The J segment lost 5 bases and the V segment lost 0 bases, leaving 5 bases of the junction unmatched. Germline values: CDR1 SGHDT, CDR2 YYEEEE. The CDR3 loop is CASSLVRLAGTGELFF. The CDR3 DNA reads TGTGCCAGCAGCTTGGTTAGGCTAGCGGGGACCGGGGAGCTGTTTTTT.

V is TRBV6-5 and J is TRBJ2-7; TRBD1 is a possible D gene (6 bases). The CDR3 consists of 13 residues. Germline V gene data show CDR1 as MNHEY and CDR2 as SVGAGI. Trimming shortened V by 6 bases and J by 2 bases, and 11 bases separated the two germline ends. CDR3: CASSRTGTYEQYF. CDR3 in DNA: TGTGCCAGCAGCCGTACAGGGACCTACGAGCAGTACTTC.

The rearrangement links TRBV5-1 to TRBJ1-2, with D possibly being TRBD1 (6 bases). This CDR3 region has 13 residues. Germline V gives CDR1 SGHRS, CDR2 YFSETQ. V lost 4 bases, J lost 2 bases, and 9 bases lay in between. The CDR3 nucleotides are TGCGCCAGCAGCCCCGGACAGAACTATGGCTACACCTTC. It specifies CASSPGQNYGYTF.

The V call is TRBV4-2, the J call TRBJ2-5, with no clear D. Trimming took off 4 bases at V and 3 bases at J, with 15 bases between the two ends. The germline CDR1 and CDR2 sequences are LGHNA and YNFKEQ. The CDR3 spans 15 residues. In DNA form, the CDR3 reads TGTGCCAGCAGCCCGACAACTCAACCTGAAGAGACCCAGTACTTC. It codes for CASSPTTQPEETQYF.

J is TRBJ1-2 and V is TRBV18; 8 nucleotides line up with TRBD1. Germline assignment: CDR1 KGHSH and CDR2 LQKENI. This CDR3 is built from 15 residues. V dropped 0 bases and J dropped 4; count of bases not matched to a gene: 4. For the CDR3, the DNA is TGTGCCAGCTCACCACCGGACAGGGCCAGCTATGGCTACACCTTC. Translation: CASSPPDRASYGYTF. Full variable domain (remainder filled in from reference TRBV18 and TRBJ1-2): NAGVMQNPRHLVRRRGQEARLRCSPMKGHSHVYWYRQLPEEGLKFMVYLQKENIIDESGMPKERFSAEFPKEGPSILRIQQVVRGDSAAYFCASSPPDRASYGYTFGSGTRLTVV.

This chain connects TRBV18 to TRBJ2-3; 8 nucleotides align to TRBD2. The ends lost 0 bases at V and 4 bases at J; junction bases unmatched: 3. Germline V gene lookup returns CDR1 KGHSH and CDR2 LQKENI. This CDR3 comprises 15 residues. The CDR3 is CASSPPTSVSDTQYF. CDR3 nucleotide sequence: TGTGCCAGCTCACCACCGACTAGCGTGTCAGATACGCAGTATTTT.

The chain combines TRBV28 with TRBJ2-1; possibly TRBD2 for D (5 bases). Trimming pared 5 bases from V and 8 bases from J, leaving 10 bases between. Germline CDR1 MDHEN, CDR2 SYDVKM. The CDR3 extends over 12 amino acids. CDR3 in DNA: TGTGCCAGCAGTCCGGGGTTTGATGAGCAGTTCTTC. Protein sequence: CASSPGFDEQFF.

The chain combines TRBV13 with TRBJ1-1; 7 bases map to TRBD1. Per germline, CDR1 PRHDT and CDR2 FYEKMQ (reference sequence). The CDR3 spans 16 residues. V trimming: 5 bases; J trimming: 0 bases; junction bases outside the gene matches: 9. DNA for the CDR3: TGTGCCAGCAGCCCTCCCCCGACAGGGATGAACACTGAAGCTTTCTTT. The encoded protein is CASSPPPTGMNTEAFF.

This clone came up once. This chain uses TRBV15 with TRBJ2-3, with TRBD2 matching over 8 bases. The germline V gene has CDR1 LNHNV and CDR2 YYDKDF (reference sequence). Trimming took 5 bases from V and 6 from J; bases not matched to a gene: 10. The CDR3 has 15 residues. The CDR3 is CATSSSGRGFDTQYF. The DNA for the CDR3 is TGTGCCACCAGCTCCAGCGGGAGAGGGTTTGATACGCAGTATTTT.

CDR3 bases: TGTGCCAGCAGACCTATTACAGGGGAGGATTCCTACGAGCAGTACTTC. It is translated as CASRPITGEDSYEQYF. V gene TRBV6-4 combines with J gene TRBJ2-7; tentatively, D is TRBD1 (7 bases). Trimming shortened V by 6 bases and J by 1 base, and 19 bases separated the two germline ends. CDR3 length equals 16 residues. The germline V gene has CDR1 MRHNA and CDR2 SNTAGT.

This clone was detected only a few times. CDR3 region: CASSVGLGVRQAGELFF. DNA for the CDR3: TGTGCCAGCAGCGTAGGGTTAGGGGTGCGGCAGGCCGGGGAGCTGTTTTTT. The gene calls are TRBV9 and TRBJ2-2; the D gene is possibly TRBD1 (5 bases). Germline V lookup: CDR1 SGDLS, CDR2 YYNGEE. Deletions cut 0 bases from V and 6 bases from J, with 18 bases between. CDR3 length: 17 residues.

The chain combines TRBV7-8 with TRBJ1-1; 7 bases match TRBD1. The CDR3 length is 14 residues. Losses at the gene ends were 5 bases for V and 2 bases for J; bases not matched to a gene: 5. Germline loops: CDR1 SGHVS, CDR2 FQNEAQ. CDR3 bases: TGTGCCAGCAGCACTAGGACAGGTAACACTGAAGCTTTCTTT. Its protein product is CASSTRTGNTEAFF.

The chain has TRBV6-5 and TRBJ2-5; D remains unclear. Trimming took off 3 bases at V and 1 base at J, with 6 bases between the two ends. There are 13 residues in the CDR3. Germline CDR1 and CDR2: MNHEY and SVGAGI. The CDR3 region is CASSYASQETQYF. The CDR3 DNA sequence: TGTGCCAGCAGTTATGCGAGCCAAGAGACCCAGTACTTC.